This record looks at one TCR beta chain sequence and its context. The data were produced by immunoSEQ multiplex PCR, yet TCRdb's version contains in-frame clones alone and is incomplete. The data show about 150,000 clones, with 75% to 90% seen just once and roughly 4.3% held by the top ten. This specimen belongs to a study of T cell responses to AZD1222 COVID-19 vaccine. The origin of this receptor is an adult in good health. The specimen was peripheral blood, collected on day 0 of AZD1222 vaccination.

CDR3 DNA: TGTGCCAGCAGTTACTCTGACAGGGCGAACACTGAAGCTTTCTTT. The encoded protein is CASSYSDRANTEAFF. This rearrangement joins TRBV6-5 to TRBJ1-1; 7 bases map to TRBD1. The CDR3 is 15 residues long. Germline lookup yields CDR1 MNHEY and CDR2 SVGAGI. Trimming removed 0 bases from V and 1 base from J; junction bases left unmatched: 2.